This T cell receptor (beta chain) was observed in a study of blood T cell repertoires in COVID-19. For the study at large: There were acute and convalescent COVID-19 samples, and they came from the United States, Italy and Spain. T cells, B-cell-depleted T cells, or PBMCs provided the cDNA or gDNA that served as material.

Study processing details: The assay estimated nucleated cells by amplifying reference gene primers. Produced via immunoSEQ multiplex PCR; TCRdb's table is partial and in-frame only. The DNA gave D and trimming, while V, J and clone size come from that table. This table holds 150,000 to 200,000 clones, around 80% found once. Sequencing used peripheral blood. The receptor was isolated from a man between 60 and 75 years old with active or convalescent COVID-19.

The CDR3 loop is CASSLSGGYAEQFF. DNA of the CDR3: TGTGCCAGCAGTTTATCGGGGGGTTACGCTGAGCAGTTCTTC. The rearrangement joins TRBV28 to TRBJ2-1; 7 bases are shared with TRBD2. V lost 1 base to trimming and J lost 9 bases; unmatched junction nucleotides: 6. Germline-derived CDR1 and CDR2 are MDHEN and SYDVKM. The CDR3 runs 14 residues.